The 2 T cell receptor beta chains below were found in one sample sequenced in a study of T cell responses to AZD1222 COVID-19 vaccine. Produced via immunoSEQ multiplex PCR; TCRdb's table is partial and in-frame only. The top ten hold approximately 0.52% of the sample, which has some 280,000 clones, around 93% seen once. The sample consisted of peripheral blood, taken 28 days after the second AZD1222 dose. Receptors originate from an adult who received the AZD1222 COVID-19 vaccine.

J is TRBJ1-2 and V is TRBV7-9; maybe TRBD1 (6 bases). Germline loops: CDR1 SEHNR, CDR2 FQNEAQ (reference sequence). The CDR3 runs 15 residues. The V end lost 8 bases, the J end lost 2 bases, and 18 bases lay between the germline ends. CDR3: CASPGDPGLNYGYTF. For the CDR3, the DNA is TGTGCCAGCCCAGGGGACCCGGGGCTCAACTATGGCTACACCTTC.

The gene calls are TRBV2 and TRBJ1-2; 8 bases fit TRBD1. From germline, CDR1 is SNHLY and CDR2 FYNNEI. V shed 4 bases and J 4 bases; nucleotides not matched to a gene: 5. The CDR3 runs 14 residues. The chain's CDR3 is CASSGGTGVYGYTF. As DNA, the CDR3 is TGTGCCAGCAGTGGGGGGACAGGTGTCTATGGCTACACCTTC.